One sample yielded the 19 T cell receptor beta chains listed below, sequenced in a study of vaccination and CD4 T cells after COVID-19. Researchers used the Oncomine TCR Beta short-read assay to sequence DNA from cultured CD4+ T cells. TCRdb used MiXCR to reprocess the PCR reads, holding one entry per CDR3 protein. Of 20,000 or so distinct CDR3 sequences listed, approximately 27% are singletons. Documented treatment: 10-day PBMC culture with coronavirus spike peptide pools or control peptides (ViraFEST assay). Their antigens are not known. Specimen: cultured CD4+ T cells from blood. These receptors were obtained from a human donor with COVID-19.

This chain links TRBV20-1 with TRBJ2-3; tentatively, D is TRBD2 (6 bases). The V gene's germline CDR1 is DFQATT and CDR2 SNEGSKA (reference sequence). CDR3 size: 17 residues. The germline V and J ends were trimmed by 8 bases and 0 bases, with 24 bases remaining between them. CDR3 sequence (DNA): TGCAGTTCCCAGACCGGGACTCAACCCGCTAGCACAGATACGCAGTATTTT. It yields the protein CSSQTGTQPASTDTQYF.

By share, this clonotype counts as medium-sized. The chain links TRBV24-1 to TRBJ1-5, with a tentative D call TRBD1 (5 bases). Trimming pared 3 bases from V and 0 bases from J, leaving 11 bases between. Germline values: CDR1 KGHDR, CDR2 SFDVKD. The CDR3 totals 16 residues. CDR3 sequence: CATSDAGKSSNQPQHF. DNA for the CDR3: TGTGCCACCAGTGATGCAGGGAAATCTAGCAATCAGCCCCAGCATTTT.

The V gene is TRBV6-1, the J gene TRBJ1-3; D may be TRBD1 (5 bases). The V gene lost 9 bases and the J gene lost 0 bases, with 9 bases spanning the gap. Germline-derived CDR1 and CDR2 are MNHNS and SASEGT. The CDR3 is 13 residues long. In nucleotides, the CDR3 is TGTGCCAGTATTCAGGGCTCTGGAAACACCATATATTTT. Encoded protein: CASIQGSGNTIYF.

This clonotype has only one observation. The CDR3: CASSPNSAPGGYEQYF. The CDR3 DNA reads as TGCGCCAGCAGCCCAAATAGTGCGCCAGGGGGCTACGAGCAGTACTTC. The rearrangement joins TRBV4-3 to TRBJ2-7; 7 nucleotides align to TRBD1. After removal of 4 bases from V and 3 bases from J, the junction contained 12 bases not matched to a gene. The CDR3 runs to 16 residues. Germline lookup yields CDR1 LGHNA and CDR2 YSLEER.

This clonotype has a handful of counts. This chain links TRBV6-1 with TRBJ2-3; TRBD1 matches 7 bases. This CDR3 contains 17 residues. The V segment lost 6 bases and the J segment 0 bases; nucleotides outside the gene matches: 12. Germline V lookup: CDR1 MNHNS, CDR2 SASEGT. In DNA form, the CDR3 reads TGTGCCAGCAGCCTCGACAGGGTTGGTCCTAGCACAGATACGCAGTATTTT. Translated, it gives CASSLDRVGPSTDTQYF.

The chain carries TRBV19 and TRBJ2-3, with 10 positions matching TRBD2. Per germline, CDR1 LNHDA and CDR2 SQIVND (reference sequence). V dropped 4 bases and J dropped 6; count of bases not matched to a gene: 7. The CDR3 length is 15 residues. The DNA of the CDR3 is TGTGCCAGTAGTAGCTCTAGCGGGGGCTTGGATACGCAGTATTTT. Encoded protein: CASSSSSGGLDTQYF.

This clonotype has only a few counts. The chain links TRBV10-3 to TRBJ2-2; D may be TRBD1 or TRBD2 (5 bases each). Germline assignment: CDR1 ENHRY and CDR2 SYGVKD. This CDR3 is 15 amino acids long. V lost 6 bases and J 4 bases, leaving 15 bases between the germline ends. The CDR3 coding sequence is TGTGCCATCAGAGAGGGGCCACCGGGCACCGGGGAGCTGTTTTTT. As protein: CAIREGPPGTGELFF.

The chain joins TRBV10-3 to TRBJ1-1, with D possibly TRBD1 on 5 matching bases. Trimming took off 7 bases at V and 5 bases at J, with 23 bases between the two ends. The CDR3 length is 16 residues. Per germline, CDR1 ENHRY and CDR2 SYGVKD. The CDR3 DNA follows: TGTGCCATCACGGGCGGGGGGGTAGGGAAGGAAACTGAAGCTTTCTTT. As protein: CAITGGGVGKETEAFF.

This clonotype has more than one count but fewer than ten. CDR3 sequence: CASSLRPRGPSSFHNEQFF. The CDR3 region has the DNA TGTGCCAGCAGCCTACGACCTCGGGGGCCTAGCTCATTCCACAATGAGCAGTTCTTC. The V call is TRBV7-9, the J call TRBJ2-1; D may match TRBD1 or TRBD2 (6 bases each). CDR1 SEHNR and CDR2 FQNEAQ come from the germline V gene (reference sequence). V lost 5 bases and J 5 bases, leaving 28 bases between the germline ends. The CDR3 loop spans 19 amino acids.

This clonotype was observed a few times. V and J are TRBV6-2 or TRBV6-3 and TRBJ2-5; 8 bases agree with TRBD1. Germline CDR1 reads MNHEY; CDR2 reads SVGEGT. V lost 6 bases and J lost 5; bases outside the gene matches: 5. This CDR3 has 13 residues. CDR3 loop: CASSVRQGETQYF. CDR3 in DNA: TGTGCCAGCAGCGTACGACAGGGGGAGACCCAGTACTTC.

This chain connects TRBV6-5 to TRBJ2-7; 7 positions match TRBD1. Germline CDR1 MNHEY, CDR2 SVGAGI. The V segment lost 0 bases and the J segment 3 bases; nucleotides outside the gene matches: 5. CDR3 length: 15 residues. The CDR3 sequence: CASSYSGDRDYEQYF. In DNA form, the CDR3 reads TGTGCCAGCAGTTACTCGGGCGACAGGGACTACGAGCAGTACTTC.

This clonotype is medium-sized (0.01 to 0.1%) within its sample. The genes are TRBV24-1 and TRBJ2-3, with D perhaps being TRBD1 or TRBD2 (6 bases each). The CDR3 runs 17 residues. With 4 bases removed from V and 0 bases from J, the gap between germline ends came to 16 bases. CDR1 is KGHDR and CDR2 is SFDVKD in the germline V gene. This CDR3 reads CATSDPKPGASTDTQYF. CDR3 nucleotide sequence: TGTGCCACCAGTGACCCAAAACCGGGGGCTAGCACAGATACGCAGTATTTT.

The V call is TRBV2, the J call TRBJ2-7; D is uncertain. CDR1 is SNHLY, CDR2 FYNNEI, per germline. This CDR3 spans 13 amino acids. The V end was cut by 4 bases, the J end by 1 base, with 8 bases between. The CDR3 loop is CASSVQGSYEQYF. Here the CDR3 DNA reads TGTGCCAGCAGTGTCCAAGGATCCTACGAGCAGTACTTC.

The chain is built from TRBV7-8 and TRBJ2-7; a possible D gene is TRBD2 (6 bases). The germline V and J ends were trimmed by 3 bases and 0 bases, with 9 bases remaining between them. The CDR3 has 14 residues. Per the germline V gene, CDR1 is SGHVS and CDR2 is FQNEAQ. The CDR3 region has the DNA TGTGCCAGCAGCTTTGGGGGAGGCTCCTACGAGCAGTACTTC. It yields the protein CASSFGGGSYEQYF.

This clonotype has more than one count but fewer than ten. The chain has TRBV19 and TRBJ1-2; TRBD1 might be the D (5 bases). Looked up from germline, CDR1 is LNHDA and CDR2 is SQIVND (reference sequence). V lost 6 bases and J lost 8, with 28 bases in between. The CDR3 loop spans 17 amino acids. The CDR3 loop is CASSQEERGSNYRGYTF. For the CDR3, the DNA is TGTGCCAGTAGCCAAGAAGAAAGGGGATCGAACTATCGGGGCTACACCTTC.

The rearrangement uses TRBV5-6 and TRBJ2-3; a possible D gene is TRBD2 (6 bases). The germline V gene has CDR1 SGHDT and CDR2 YYEEEE. This CDR3 has 15 residues. V lost 4 bases to trimming and J lost 2 bases, with 14 bases between them. This CDR3 reads CASSQVLADTDTQYF. CDR3 nucleotides: TGTGCCAGCAGCCAAGTCTTAGCGGACACAGATACGCAGTATTTT.

This chain joins TRBV10-3 and TRBJ2-3; 8 bases line up with TRBD2. After removal of 6 bases from V and 5 bases from J, the junction contained 10 bases not matched to a gene. Germline V lookup: CDR1 ENHRY, CDR2 SYGVKD. CDR3 length: 15 residues. CDR3 coding DNA: TGTGCCATCAGCGGCGACGGGGGGGCAGTAGATACGCAGTATTTT. It encodes CAISGDGGAVDTQYF.

The rearrangement joins TRBV19 to TRBJ1-5, with D unclear. The CDR3 loop spans 15 amino acids. The germline V gene encodes CDR1 LNHDA and CDR2 SQIVND (reference sequence). V lost 5 bases, J lost 2 bases, and 13 bases lay in between. The chain's CDR3 is CASSSQSRGNQPQHF. For the CDR3, the DNA is TGTGCCAGTAGTTCCCAGTCGCGGGGCAATCAGCCCCAGCATTTT.

The chain combines TRBV28 with TRBJ1-1; 7 positions agree with TRBD1. Germline V CDR1 and CDR2: MDHEN, SYDVKM. The CDR3 length is 14 residues. Trimming removed 6 bases from V and 2 bases from J; junction bases left unmatched: 6. The CDR3 DNA reads TGTGCCAGCAGGGAGACAGGGTTCAACACTGAAGCTTTCTTT. Protein: CASRETGFNTEAFF.